The next 27 T cell receptor beta chains were all read from a single sample in a study of beta chain features in type 1 diabetes. The study, taken as a whole, reports: The study found moderately but significantly shorter TCRB CDR3s in all four CD4+ subsets of Type 1 diabetes patients.

These receptors have no known antigen. The isolated RNA, all of it, was reverse transcribed, so expressed TCRB transcripts were what got sequenced. Data came from immunoSEQ multiplex PCR; TCRdb stores just in-frame clones and leaves some out. In the table there are 300,000 to 400,000 clones, 7% to 10% of which are singletons. The material sequenced was central memory CD4+ T cells from blood. Receptors were obtained from a man aged 25 to 40 with type 1 diabetes.

The rearrangement joins TRBV7-2 to TRBJ2-5; D gene uncertain. The V end was cut by 5 bases, the J end by 3 bases, with 16 bases between. CDR1 and CDR2 (germline): SGHTA, FQGNSA. The CDR3 has 15 residues. The CDR3, as DNA: TGTGCCAGCAGCGACCCGACAATATCTGAAGAGACCCAGTACTTC. Translation gives CASSDPTISEETQYF.

This clone was found a few times. The V gene is TRBV7-9, the J gene TRBJ1-1, with a possible D match to TRBD1 (5 bases). This CDR3 region has 16 residues. V was trimmed by 5 bases and J by 0 bases, leaving 16 bases between them. Germline CDR1 reads SEHNR; CDR2 reads FQNEAQ (reference sequence). In DNA, the CDR3 is TGTGCCAGCAGCCTGTGGGGAGGGGCTGTGAACACTGAAGCTTTCTTT. Encoded protein: CASSLWGGAVNTEAFF.

The CDR3 protein is CASSLGSAAGQETQYF. The CDR3 DNA reads as TGTGCCAGCAGCTTAGGATCTGCCGCGGGCCAAGAGACCCAGTACTTC. The chain carries TRBV7-2 and TRBJ2-5; weak D call: TRBD2 (5 bases). CDR3 length: 16 amino acids. The germline CDR1 and CDR2 sequences are SGHTA and FQGNSA. Trimming took 1 base from V and 1 from J, leaving 13 bases between them.

This clone turned up a few times. The chain recombines TRBV18 with TRBJ2-1; possibly TRBD1 or TRBD2 for D (5 bases each). Germline loops: CDR1 KGHSH, CDR2 LQKENI. There are 14 residues in the CDR3. Trimming removed 3 bases at V and 5 bases at J, with 11 bases between. The CDR3: CASSPRDVNNEQFF. In DNA, the CDR3 is TGTGCCAGCTCACCTAGGGACGTTAACAATGAGCAGTTCTTC.

The gene calls are TRBV7-9 and TRBJ1-1, with D perhaps TRBD1 (5 bases). The germline V gene encodes CDR1 SEHNR and CDR2 FQNEAQ (reference sequence). V was trimmed by 3 bases and J by 9 bases, leaving 17 bases between them. The CDR3 is 14 amino acids. The CDR3 loop is CASSFLGENNKAFF. CDR3 nucleotides: TGTGCCAGCAGCTTCTTGGGGGAGAATAATAAAGCTTTCTTT.

J is TRBJ2-5 and V is TRBV28, with D perhaps TRBD1 (6 bases). CDR1 is MDHEN, CDR2 SYDVKM, per germline. CDR3 length: 14 residues. V lost 3 bases, J lost 3 bases, and 11 bases lay in between. DNA of the CDR3: TGTGCCAGCAGTTTGGCCCGACAGGAAGAGACCCAGTACTTC. Its protein is CASSLARQEETQYF.

This rearrangement joins TRBV5-1 to TRBJ2-3, with 12 bases fitting TRBD2. CDR3 length: 16 amino acids. Looked up from germline, CDR1 is SGHRS and CDR2 is YFSETQ. V lost 0 bases and J lost 2; bases outside the gene matches: 1. The CDR3 here is CASSLGTSGVTDTQYF. The CDR3 coding sequence is TGCGCCAGCAGCTTGGGGACTAGCGGGGTCACAGATACGCAGTATTTT.

CDR3 sequence (DNA): TGTGCCAGCAGCTGGAAAGGGTCCTACGAGCAGTACTTC. Amino acids: CASSWKGSYEQYF. The chain employs TRBV7-2 and TRBJ2-5; no definite D call. The J call may be mistaken, given a closer DNA end match to TRBJ2-7. The CDR3 extends over 13 amino acids. From germline, CDR1 is SGHTA and CDR2 FQGNSA.

This clone came up a few times. J is TRBJ1-6 and V is TRBV6-5; 7 bases fit TRBD1. CDR1 is MNHEY, CDR2 SVGAGI, per germline. The CDR3 extends over 15 amino acids. J lost 5 bases, V lost 2 bases, and 3 bases had no gene match. DNA for the CDR3: TGTGCCAGCAGTTACGGCGGGACAGATAATTCACCCCTCCACTTT. Translating it yields CASSYGGTDNSPLHF.

V is TRBV30 and J is TRBJ1-1; the D is unclear. Germline V gives CDR1 GTSNPN, CDR2 SVGIG (reference sequence). V was pared by 0 bases and J by 5 bases, with 10 bases between. This CDR3 region has 13 residues. The CDR3 DNA reads as TGTGCCTGGAGTGTAGAAGTGGAAACTGAAGCTTTCTTT. It codes for CAWSVEVETEAFF.

This clone was counted ten times or more. Distinct nucleotide sequences in the sample also encode this CDR3. This chain connects TRBV5-6 to TRBJ2-5; D gene ambiguous. This CDR3 contains 12 residues. The germline CDR1 and CDR2 sequences are SGHDT and YYEEEE. V was clipped by 0 bases and J by 5 bases, with 5 bases between them. CDR3 bases: TGTGCCAGCAGCTTGGAAGGGGAGACCCAGTACTTC. Its protein product is CASSLEGETQYF.

This clone has a count of ten or more. This specimen includes other DNA sequences encoding the same CDR3. V and J are TRBV7-2 and TRBJ1-6; TRBD1 aligns across 9 bases. Unmatched junction bases numbered 1, after V lost 5 bases and J lost 8 bases. This CDR3 is built from 13 residues. Germline V gene data show CDR1 as SGHTA and CDR2 as FQGNSA. The CDR3 loop is CASSRDRDSPLHF. CDR3 sequence (DNA): TGTGCCAGCAGCCGGGACAGGGATTCACCCCTCCACTTT.

This clone has a handful of counts. The chain has TRBV7-2 and TRBJ1-4, with a possible D match to TRBD1 (5 bases). CDR3 length equals 18 residues. Germline V lookup: CDR1 SGHTA, CDR2 FQGNSA. The V end was cut by 0 bases, the J end by 3 bases, with 17 bases between. The CDR3 loop reads CASSLARGGDRSNEKLFF. As DNA, the CDR3 is TGTGCCAGCAGCTTAGCGCGTGGAGGGGATAGGTCTAATGAAAAACTGTTTTTT. Full variable domain (outside the CDR3, taken from reference TRBV7-2 and TRBJ1-4): GAGVSQSPSNKVTEKGKDVELRCDPISGHTALYWYRQSLGQGLEFLIYFQGNSAPDKSGLPSDRFSAERTGGSVSTLTIQRTQQEDSAVYLCASSLARGGDRSNEKLFFGSGTQLSVL.

The count of this clone is one. The chain joins TRBV9 to TRBJ2-5, with 11 bases aligning to TRBD1. CDR1 SGDLS and CDR2 YYNGEE come from the germline V gene. The CDR3 runs 18 residues. V dropped 4 bases and J dropped 5; count of bases not matched to a gene: 16. The CDR3 region is CASSPGQGGSVVRETQYF. The CDR3 region has the DNA TGTGCCAGCAGCCCGGGACAGGGGGGGTCAGTGGTAAGGGAGACCCAGTACTTC.

This clone was picked up a small number of times. A much more abundant neighbour one base away suggests this may be a read error. Other DNA sequences in this specimen translate into the identical CDR3. The V call is TRBV7-9, the J call TRBJ2-3; D is undetermined. V lost 2 bases to trimming and J lost 2 bases, with 2 bases between them. The length of the CDR3 is 12 residues. Germline V CDR1 and CDR2: SEHNR, FQNEAQ (reference sequence). The CDR3 bases are TGTGCCAGCAGCTTACACACAGATACGCAGTATTTT. As protein: CASSLHTDTQYF.

This clone was detected a few times. The gene calls are TRBV28 and TRBJ1-2, with D possibly being TRBD1 (6 bases). Germline V lookup: CDR1 MDHEN, CDR2 SYDVKM. V was cut by 5 bases and J by 1 base, with 17 bases left in between. CDR3 size: 16 residues. CDR3 DNA: TGTGCCAGCAGTGCCGCGACAGGAGCGGATAACTATGGCTACACCTTC. It yields the protein CASSAATGADNYGYTF.

The rearrangement uses TRBV11-2 and TRBJ2-6; D is possibly TRBD1 or TRBD2 (5 bases each). This CDR3 spans 16 amino acids. The V gene lost 5 bases and the J gene lost 0 bases, with 11 bases spanning the gap. Germline V CDR1 and CDR2: SGHAT, FQNNGV. The CDR3 reads CASSGGSLSGANVLTF. The CDR3 DNA reads TGTGCCAGCAGCGGGGGATCCCTCTCTGGGGCCAACGTCCTGACTTTC.

This clone was counted a few times. J is TRBJ2-3 and V is TRBV28; tentatively, D is TRBD2 (6 bases). CDR3 length equals 15 residues. Germline assignment: CDR1 MDHEN and CDR2 SYDVKM. Trimming pared 4 bases from V and 2 bases from J, leaving 13 bases between. The CDR3 reads CASSSHGTYTDTQYF. The CDR3 nucleotides read TGTGCCAGCAGTTCCCACGGGACTTACACAGATACGCAGTATTTT. Supplemented by reference TRBV28 and TRBJ2-3, the full variable domain reads DVKVTQSSRYLVKRTGEKVFLECVQDMDHENMFWYRQDPGLGLRLIYFSYDVKMKEKGDIPEGYSVSREKKERFSLILESASTNQTSMYLCASSSHGTYTDTQYFGPGTRLTVL.

The chain has TRBV4-1 and TRBJ2-6; D remains ambiguous. The ends were cut back, 0 bases at V and 0 bases at J, with 3 bases in the middle. The CDR3 runs to 15 residues. Germline V CDR1 and CDR2: MGHRA, YSYEKL. The chain's CDR3 is CASSQDRSGANVLTF. The CDR3 DNA is TGCGCCAGCAGCCAAGACCGCTCTGGGGCCAACGTCCTGACTTTC.

The chain links TRBV7-2 to TRBJ2-2; TRBD1 is a possible D gene (5 bases). Trimming pared 6 bases from V and 6 bases from J, leaving 14 bases between. The CDR3 runs to 14 residues. Germline V gene sequence: CDR1 SGHTA, CDR2 FQGNSA. The CDR3 bases are TGTGCCAGCAGTTTGGCCAGGGTCGCCGGGGAGCTGTTTTTT. The encoded protein is CASSLARVAGELFF. Using reference TRBV7-2 and TRBJ2-2 for the parts outside the CDR3, the full variable domain is GAGVSQSPSNKVTEKGKDVELRCDPISGHTALYWYRQSLGQGLEFLIYFQGNSAPDKSGLPSDRFSAERTGGSVSTLTIQRTQQEDSAVYLCASSLARVAGELFFGEGSRLTVL.

V gene TRBV7-2 combines with J gene TRBJ2-7; TRBD1 matches at 11 bases. The CDR3 loop spans 13 amino acids. Trimming at V came to 5 bases and at J to 6 bases, leaving 3 bases not matched to a gene. Germline loops: CDR1 SGHTA, CDR2 FQGNSA. In DNA form, the CDR3 reads TGTGCCAGCAGCATGGACAGGGGGCGCGAGCAGTACTTC. This encodes CASSMDRGREQYF.

This clone turned up a few times. This chain links TRBV5-1 with TRBJ2-3; a weak D match, TRBD1 (5 bases). The CDR3 length is 16 residues. The V gene's germline CDR1 is SGHRS and CDR2 YFSETQ. V lost 4 bases to trimming and J lost 1 base, with 16 bases between them. DNA for the CDR3: TGCGCCAGCAGCCCACAAAGCCAGGGTGGCACAGATACGCAGTATTTT. It codes for CASSPQSQGGTDTQYF.

This clone was seen a few times. J is TRBJ2-1 and V is TRBV28; the match to TRBD2 covers 9 bases. The germline V gene encodes CDR1 MDHEN and CDR2 SYDVKM. This CDR3 is built from 13 residues. V trimming: 5 bases; J trimming: 16 bases; junction bases outside the gene matches: 12. The CDR3 reads CASSPASGEVHFF. In DNA, the CDR3 is TGTGCCAGCAGTCCGGCTAGCGGGGAGGTGCATTTCTTC. The complete variable domain, with remaining parts taken from reference TRBV28 and TRBJ2-1, reads DVKVTQSSRYLVKRTGEKVFLECVQDMDHENMFWYRQDPGLGLRLIYFSYDVKMKEKGDIPEGYSVSREKKERFSLILESASTNQTSMYLCASSPASGEVHFFGPGTRLTVL.

The count of this clone is one. V is TRBV9 and J is TRBJ2-3, with D perhaps matching TRBD1 (5 bases). Trimming pared 4 bases from V and 1 base from J, leaving 19 bases between. Germline lookup yields CDR1 SGDLS and CDR2 YYNGEE. CDR3 size: 17 residues. CDR3 nucleotide sequence: TGTGCCAGCAGCCTTACTTACGGCTTACAGGGCACAGATACGCAGTATTTT. It codes for CASSLTYGLQGTDTQYF.

V usage is TRBV2 and J usage is TRBJ1-1; the D gene is possibly TRBD1 (6 bases). Trimming removed 9 bases from V and 6 bases from J, with 11 bases in between. Germline V lookup: CDR1 SNHLY, CDR2 FYNNEI. This CDR3 has 11 residues. This CDR3 reads CARGRGPEAFF. The CDR3 DNA is TGTGCCAGGGGCAGGGGCCCTGAAGCTTTCTTT.

This clone was observed a handful of times. V usage is TRBV29-1 and J usage is TRBJ1-1; maybe TRBD1 (5 bases). CDR3 size: 12 residues. Germline V lookup: CDR1 SQVTM, CDR2 ANQGSEA. Between the trimmed V and J ends, which lost 4 bases and 1 base, there was a span of 7 bases. CDR3 coding DNA: TGCAGCGTTGGCAGGGAGAACACTGAAGCTTTCTTT. Translating it yields CSVGRENTEAFF. Using reference TRBV29-1 and TRBJ1-1 for the parts outside the CDR3, the full variable domain is SAVISQKPSRDICQRGTSLTIQCQVDSQVTMMFWYRQQPGQSLTLIATANQGSEATYESGFVIDKFPISRPNLTFSTLTVSNMSPEDSSIYLCSVGRENTEAFFGQGTRLTVV.

This clone was seen only a few times. The chain joins TRBV29-1 to TRBJ2-7, with a possible D match to TRBD1 (5 bases). V was clipped by 7 bases and J by 5 bases, with 12 bases between them. Germline CDR1 and CDR2: SQVTM and ANQGSEA. This CDR3 has 11 amino acids. The CDR3 nucleotides read TGCAGCGCGAGCGCAGGGAACGAGCAGTACTTC. Translating gives CSASAGNEQYF.